This TCR beta chain was obtained from a study of CD8 T cells in ankylosing spondylitis. Findings and caveats of the study: A motif of 8 or 9 highly homologous TCR beta variants was seen as apparently characteristic of ankylosing spondylitis blood. It was reported that disease-linked clones were significantly enriched in matched ankylosing spondylitis synovial fluid. Relatively rare in peripheral blood, disease-linked clones were also CD8+.

Trimming at V came to 0 bases and at J to 8 bases, leaving 3 bases not matched to a gene. In germline, CDR1 is MNHEY, CDR2 SVGAGI. This CDR3 comprises 15 residues. This clonotype was counted at least ten times. Its cognate antigen is unknown. TCRdb analysed the 5' RACE reads with MiXCR anew, one entry per CDR3 protein. This sample yields hundreds of thousands of distinct CDR3 sequences, of which about 26% are seen a single time; about 6.2% belongs to the top ten. Sequencing input: blood, either unsorted or a sorted T cell fraction (not recorded which). The clonotype comes from a male donor with ankylosing spondylitis or in good health (not recorded which). This rearrangement joins TRBV6-5 to TRBJ2-1; 11 bases agree with TRBD2. CDR3 residues: CASSYSASGRYEQFF. Here the CDR3 DNA reads TGTGCCAGCAGTTACTCCGCTAGCGGGAGGTATGAGCAGTTCTTC.